Each of the 27 T cell receptor beta chains below was sequenced from the same sample in a study of response to subunit inactivated influenza vaccine. TCRdb re-derived calls from the RT-PCR reads in MiXCR, one entry per CDR3 protein. The data show 250,000 to 350,000 distinct CDR3 sequences, roughly 20% seen once. The sample consisted of PBMCs from blood, taken approximately 22 months after vaccination. The receptors originated from a man aged 50 to 69 who received an inactivated influenza vaccine.

In this sample, this clonotype turned up a few times. V is TRBV6-2 or TRBV6-3 and J is TRBJ2-7, with D maybe TRBD2 (6 bases). Germline lookup yields CDR1 MNHEY and CDR2 SVGEGT. This CDR3 is 14 amino acids long. The germline V and J ends were trimmed by 2 bases and 2 bases, with 10 bases remaining between them. CDR3 region: CASSYPGGAYEQYF. The CDR3 nucleotides read TGTGCCAGCAGTTACCCCGGGGGAGCCTACGAGCAGTACTTC.

The chain carries TRBV27 and TRBJ2-1; D is unclear. Looked up from germline, CDR1 is MNHEY and CDR2 is SMNVEV (reference sequence). V lost 5 bases to trimming and J lost 2 bases, with 16 bases between them. This CDR3 region has 16 residues. The CDR3 DNA sequence: TGTGCCAGCAGTGAAACCCCCGGCAGCACCTACAATGAGCAGTTCTTC. It codes for CASSETPGSTYNEQFF.

This clonotype was counted ten times or more. The J gene is TRBJ2-4, the V gene TRBV18, with a possible D match to TRBD2 (5 bases). The CDR3 has 15 residues. V lost 4 bases and J 3 bases, leaving 13 bases between the germline ends. Germline-derived CDR1 and CDR2 are KGHSH and LQKENI. DNA for the CDR3: TGTGCCAGCTCACGGGCCTTACGGGACAAAAACATTCAGTACTTC. It translates to CASSRALRDKNIQYF.

The V call is TRBV20-1, the J call TRBJ2-7; possibly TRBD2 for D (6 bases). The germline V and J ends were trimmed by 0 bases and 6 bases, with 18 bases remaining between them. The CDR3 consists of 15 residues. Germline V gene sequence: CDR1 DFQATT, CDR2 SNEGSKA (reference sequence). The chain's CDR3 is CSARDSGPRPLEQYF. The CDR3 DNA reads TGCAGTGCTAGAGATAGCGGACCACGGCCCCTCGAGCAGTACTTC.

This clonotype has just a few counts. This chain joins TRBV12-3 or TRBV12-4 and TRBJ2-7, with 15 nucleotides matching TRBD2. The V gene end was trimmed by 5 bases and the J gene end by 2 bases; junction bases not matched to a gene: 7. The CDR3 is made up of 17 amino acids. CDR3 amino acids: CASSDYRTSGRAYEQYF. In DNA form, the CDR3 reads TGTGCCAGCAGTGATTATAGGACTAGCGGGAGGGCCTACGAGCAGTACTTC.

This clonotype was detected only a few times. This rearrangement joins TRBV4-2 to TRBJ2-1; no definite D call. Germline V gene sequence: CDR1 LGHNA, CDR2 YNFKEQ. This CDR3 contains 13 residues. Trimming pared 5 bases from V and 3 bases from J, leaving 8 bases between. CDR3 sequence reads: CASSSGLYNEQFF. The CDR3 DNA reads as TGTGCCAGCAGCAGTGGTCTCTACAATGAGCAGTTCTTC.

The chain carries TRBV4-2 and TRBJ2-1, with a possible D match to TRBD2 (6 bases). V dropped 4 bases and J dropped 0 bases, with 13 bases sitting between them. Germline lookup yields CDR1 LGHNA and CDR2 YNFKEQ. This CDR3 is built from 16 residues. The CDR3 loop is CASSRGELGSYNEQFF. The CDR3 coding sequence is TGTGCCAGCAGCCGGGGGGAGTTAGGCTCCTACAATGAGCAGTTCTTC.

The chain couples TRBV19 to TRBJ1-2, with D tentatively TRBD1 (5 bases). This CDR3 spans 13 amino acids. CDR1 is LNHDA and CDR2 is SQIVND in the germline V gene (reference sequence). V was shortened by 3 bases and J by 4 bases, with 9 bases between the two germline ends. The CDR3 loop reads CASSIQGSYGYTF. CDR3 sequence (DNA): TGTGCCAGTAGTATCCAGGGTTCCTATGGCTACACCTTC.

This clonotype was counted at least ten times. The CDR3 DNA reads TGTGCCAGCAGCCCCCAGGGTTTCTACTATGGCTACACCTTC. Translating it yields CASSPQGFYYGYTF. The rearrangement links TRBV4-2 to TRBJ1-2; D might be TRBD1 (5 bases). In germline, CDR1 is LGHNA, CDR2 YNFKEQ. The CDR3 runs to 14 residues. Trimming took off 4 bases at V and 3 bases at J, with 12 bases between the two ends.

The chain uses TRBV14 and TRBJ1-4; TRBD1 is a possible D gene (5 bases). V was clipped by 1 base and J by 8 bases, with 11 bases between them. Germline lookup yields CDR1 SGHDN and CDR2 FVKESK. The CDR3 totals 14 residues. Here the CDR3 DNA reads TGTGCCAGCAGCCAAGTCGGGGCAACGGAAAAACTGTTTTTT. Protein sequence: CASSQVGATEKLFF.

J is TRBJ2-3 and V is TRBV20-1; TRBD1 matches 7 bases. There are 15 residues in the CDR3. Trimming at V came to 5 bases and at J to 3 bases, leaving 11 bases not matched to a gene. Germline loops: CDR1 DFQATT, CDR2 SNEGSKA (reference sequence). DNA for the CDR3: TGCAGTGCTTGGAAGGAAGGGGGCCGAACAGATACGCAGTATTTT. Its translation is CSAWKEGGRTDTQYF.

On this clonotype: It may be a read error: a sequence one base away is much more abundant. This chain links TRBV6-1 with TRBJ1-2, with 9 bases that match TRBD1. This CDR3 is built from 15 residues. Germline V gives CDR1 MNHNS, CDR2 SASEGT. The CDR3 loop is CASRKAATGGYGHTF. The DNA for the CDR3 is TGTGCCAGCAGGAAAGCCGCTACAGGGGGCTATGGCCACACCTTC.

This clonotype was seen more than once but under ten times. The J gene is TRBJ2-7, the V gene TRBV20-1; 8 bases agree with TRBD2. CDR1 is DFQATT and CDR2 is SNEGSKA in the germline V gene (reference sequence). V trimming: 1 base; J trimming: 2 bases; junction bases outside the gene matches: 10. CDR3 length: 16 residues. The CDR3 nucleotides are TGCAGTGCTAGAGCCCTACTAGCGGAACAAACCTACGAGCAGTACTTC. Protein: CSARALLAEQTYEQYF.

This clonotype was seen a handful of times. V gene TRBV28 combines with J gene TRBJ1-2; a possible D gene is TRBD1 (6 bases). Trimming removed 7 bases from V and 5 bases from J, with 14 bases in between. In germline, CDR1 is MDHEN, CDR2 SYDVKM. CDR3 length equals 13 residues. CDR3 sequence reads: CASTTAGEYGYTF. As DNA, the CDR3 is TGTGCCAGCACAACAGCAGGGGAATATGGCTACACCTTC.

V usage is TRBV19 and J usage is TRBJ1-5; 8 positions agree with TRBD1. Looked up from germline, CDR1 is LNHDA and CDR2 is SQIVND (reference sequence). The CDR3 runs to 14 residues. The V and J ends lost 4 bases and 6 bases, in that order; junction bases with no gene match: 5. In DNA form, the CDR3 reads TGTGCCAGTAGTACCGGACAGGGATCTCAGCCCCAGCATTTT. Protein product: CASSTGQGSQPQHF.

This clonotype occurred a few times. V is TRBV12-3 or TRBV12-4 and J is TRBJ1-5, with a tentative D call TRBD1 (6 bases). The CDR3 runs to 16 residues. V shed 5 bases and J shed 1 base, with 15 bases lying between them. The CDR3 is CASSQSTGLSNQPQHF. The CDR3 nucleotides read TGTGCCAGCAGTCAATCGACAGGCCTAAGCAATCAGCCCCAGCATTTT.

The CDR3 sequence: CASSFIAPGQGVRETQYF. The DNA of the CDR3 is TGTGCCAGCAGTTTTATAGCTCCTGGACAGGGGGTCCGAGAGACCCAGTACTTC. This chain links TRBV28 with TRBJ2-5, with 10 bases that match TRBD1. With 3 bases clipped from V and 4 bases from J, the junction kept 14 bases outside the gene matches. The length of the CDR3 is 18 residues. In germline, CDR1 is MDHEN, CDR2 SYDVKM.

This clonotype was seen a few times. The chain carries TRBV15 and TRBJ1-2, with 9 bases that match TRBD1. The germline V gene has CDR1 LNHNV and CDR2 YYDKDF (reference sequence). The CDR3 extends over 12 amino acids. J was trimmed by 9 bases and V by 4 bases; bases with no gene match: 3. In DNA form, the CDR3 reads TGTGCCACCAGCAAGGACAGGGGACGCTACACCTTC. Its translation: CATSKDRGRYTF. Full variable domain (remainder filled in from reference TRBV15 and TRBJ1-2): DAMVIQNPRYQVTQFGKPVTLSCSQTLNHNVMYWYQQKSSQAPKLLFHYYDKDFNNEADTPDNFQSRRPNTSFCFLDIRSPGLGDTAMYLCATSKDRGRYTFGSGTRLTVV.

This clonotype came up a few times. J is TRBJ1-2 and V is TRBV2, with D possibly matching TRBD1 (5 bases). V lost 5 bases and J 2 bases, leaving 12 bases between the germline ends. CDR1 is SNHLY and CDR2 is FYNNEI in the germline V gene. The CDR3 covers 14 residues. CDR3 protein: CASSFDQGNYGYTF. DNA of the CDR3: TGTGCCAGCAGTTTCGACCAGGGCAACTATGGCTACACCTTC.

This clonotype was recorded many times. DNA of the CDR3: TGTGCCAGCAGTTCAAGAAGCGGGGGGTACTCCTACAATGAGCAGTTCTTC. Amino acid sequence: CASSSRSGGYSYNEQFF. The V and J genes are TRBV6-5 and TRBJ2-1, with 9 bases lining up with TRBD2. Losses at the gene ends were 4 bases for V and 0 bases for J; bases not matched to a gene: 7. The CDR3 sequence is 17 residues long. Germline V gene lookup returns CDR1 MNHEY and CDR2 SVGAGI.

The CDR3 sequence: CASSLATAGIGNQPQHF. CDR3 sequence (DNA): TGTGCCAGCAGCTTAGCGACGGCAGGGATAGGCAATCAGCCCCAGCATTTT. The chain joins TRBV7-8 to TRBJ1-5, with D possibly being TRBD1 (5 bases). CDR1 and CDR2 (germline): SGHVS, FQNEAQ. CDR3 length: 17 residues. V shed 0 bases and J shed 2 bases, with 14 bases lying between them.

This clonotype appeared a few times. The chain carries TRBV20-1 and TRBJ1-1; 7 bases align to TRBD1. The CDR3 has 13 amino acids. Germline V gives CDR1 DFQATT, CDR2 SNEGSKA (reference sequence). Germline trimming cut 3 bases from V and 3 bases from J; bases unmatched to any gene: 4. For the CDR3, the DNA is TGCAGTGCTAGGGATACAGGGGACACTGAAGCTTTCTTT. As protein: CSARDTGDTEAFF.

This clonotype was seen only a few times. The chain employs TRBV5-1 and TRBJ2-7; a weak D match, TRBD2 (5 bases). Per germline, CDR1 SGHRS and CDR2 YFSETQ. V dropped 5 bases and J dropped 6 bases, with 15 bases sitting between them. This CDR3 has 13 residues. CDR3 region: CASSYSEKTEQYF. The CDR3, as DNA: TGCGCCAGCAGTTATAGCGAAAAGACCGAGCAGTACTTC.

The table lists this clonotype with many counts. This chain uses TRBV30 with TRBJ1-1; tentative D call: TRBD1 (6 bases). This CDR3 spans 16 amino acids. The germline V gene has CDR1 GTSNPN and CDR2 SVGIG (reference sequence). V was trimmed by 0 bases and J by 1 base, leaving 15 bases between them. CDR3 in DNA: TGTGCCTGGAGTGTAAGGGGGGTGGCCAGGAACACTGAAGCTTTCTTT. This encodes CAWSVRGVARNTEAFF. The complete variable domain, with remaining parts taken from reference TRBV30 and TRBJ1-1, reads SQTIHQWPATLVQPVGSPLSLECTVEGTSNPNLYWYRQAAGRGLQLLFYSVGIGQISSEVPQNLSASRPQDRQFILSSKKLLLSDSGFYLCAWSVRGVARNTEAFFGQGTRLTVV.

This clonotype was seen only a few times. The chain employs TRBV30 and TRBJ2-7, with 9 bases matching TRBD1. CDR3 length: 14 residues. J was trimmed by 4 bases and V by 2 bases; bases with no gene match: 6. The germline CDR1 and CDR2 sequences are GTSNPN and SVGIG (reference sequence). For the CDR3, the DNA is TGTGCCTGGAGTCCCGGGACAGGGTTATACGAGCAGTACTTC. As protein: CAWSPGTGLYEQYF.

The chain joins TRBV6-1 to TRBJ1-2; D is possibly TRBD1 (6 bases). V was clipped by 5 bases and J by 4 bases, with 20 bases between them. The CDR3 consists of 16 residues. Germline V gene sequence: CDR1 MNHNS, CDR2 SASEGT. The CDR3 DNA reads TGTGCCAGCAGTCAGGAAGGTGGGGGGCTTGTCTATGGCTACACCTTC. This encodes CASSQEGGGLVYGYTF.

The table lists this clonotype with many counts. This rearrangement joins TRBV28 to TRBJ1-4; D not resolved. The CDR3 is 13 amino acids. CDR1 is MDHEN, CDR2 SYDVKM, per germline. Trimming removed 3 bases from V and 6 bases from J, with 8 bases in between. This CDR3 reads CASSFSPHEKLFF. CDR3 sequence (DNA): TGTGCCAGCAGTTTCTCCCCTCATGAAAAACTGTTTTTT.